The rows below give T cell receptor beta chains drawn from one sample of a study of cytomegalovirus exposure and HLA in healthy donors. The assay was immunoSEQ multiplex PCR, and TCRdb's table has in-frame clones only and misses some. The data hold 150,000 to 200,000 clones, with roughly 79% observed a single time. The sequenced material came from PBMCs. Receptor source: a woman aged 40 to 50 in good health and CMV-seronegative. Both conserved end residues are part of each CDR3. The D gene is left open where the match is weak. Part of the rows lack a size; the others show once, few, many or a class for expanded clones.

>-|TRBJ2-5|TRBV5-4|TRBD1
CASSLRTGGARETQYF
TGTGCCAGCAGCTTGCGGACAGGGGGCGCCCGGGAGACCCAGTACTTC
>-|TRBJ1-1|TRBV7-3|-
CASSPAEGRSTEAFF
TGTGCCAGCAGCCCCGCGGAGGGGAGAAGCACTGAAGCTTTCTTT
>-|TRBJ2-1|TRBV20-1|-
CSARDRGEQFF
TGCAGTGCTAGAGATCGCGGGGAGCAGTTCTTC
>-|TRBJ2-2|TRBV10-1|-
CASRGLENTGELFF
TGCGCCAGCAGGGGGCTCGAGAACACCGGGGAGCTGTTTTTT
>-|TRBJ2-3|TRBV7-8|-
CASSLTRADTQYF
TGTGCCAGCAGCTTAACTAGAGCAGATACGCAGTATTTT
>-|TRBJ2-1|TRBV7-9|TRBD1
CASSSDRGGNEQFF
TGTGCCAGCAGCTCCGACAGGGGAGGCAATGAGCAGTTCTTC
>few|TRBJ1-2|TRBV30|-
CAWSSGGGNGYTF
TGTGCCTGGAGTTCGGGAGGGGGGAATGGCTACACCTTC
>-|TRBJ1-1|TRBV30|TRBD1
CAWSRGGLRTEAFF
TGTGCCTGGAGTCGAGGGGGCTTGAGGACTGAAGCTTTCTTT
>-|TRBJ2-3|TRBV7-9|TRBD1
CASSLGTGTDTQYF
TGTGCCAGCAGCCTTGGGACAGGGACAGATACGCAGTATTTT
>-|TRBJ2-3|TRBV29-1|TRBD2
CSVEDRVSGRARTQYF
TGCAGCGTTGAAGATCGGGTTAGCGGGAGGGCCAGGACGCAGTATTTT
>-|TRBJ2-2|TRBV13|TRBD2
CASSLDLRLAGEGGELFF
TGTGCCAGCAGCCTTGACCTAAGACTAGCGGGAGAGGGCGGGGAGCTGTTTTTT
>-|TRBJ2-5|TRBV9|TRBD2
CASSVGETSGSQTQYF
TGTGCCAGCAGCGTGGGGGAGACTAGCGGGAGCCAGACCCAGTACTTC
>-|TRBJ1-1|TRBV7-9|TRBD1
CASSLGLLGQGGFF
TGTGCCAGCAGCTTAGGTCTTTTGGGACAGGGTGGTTTCTTT
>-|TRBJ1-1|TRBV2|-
CASSEGFTGRNTEAFF
TGTGCCAGCAGTGAAGGGTTTACAGGTCGGAACACTGAAGCTTTCTTT
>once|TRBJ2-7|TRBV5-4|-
CASSLEFGLYEQYF
TGTGCCAGCAGCTTAGAGTTTGGACTCTACGAGCAGTACTTC
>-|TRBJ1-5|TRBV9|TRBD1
CASSARQGAGQPQHF
TGTGCCAGCAGCGCGAGACAGGGGGCGGGTCAGCCCCAGCATTTT